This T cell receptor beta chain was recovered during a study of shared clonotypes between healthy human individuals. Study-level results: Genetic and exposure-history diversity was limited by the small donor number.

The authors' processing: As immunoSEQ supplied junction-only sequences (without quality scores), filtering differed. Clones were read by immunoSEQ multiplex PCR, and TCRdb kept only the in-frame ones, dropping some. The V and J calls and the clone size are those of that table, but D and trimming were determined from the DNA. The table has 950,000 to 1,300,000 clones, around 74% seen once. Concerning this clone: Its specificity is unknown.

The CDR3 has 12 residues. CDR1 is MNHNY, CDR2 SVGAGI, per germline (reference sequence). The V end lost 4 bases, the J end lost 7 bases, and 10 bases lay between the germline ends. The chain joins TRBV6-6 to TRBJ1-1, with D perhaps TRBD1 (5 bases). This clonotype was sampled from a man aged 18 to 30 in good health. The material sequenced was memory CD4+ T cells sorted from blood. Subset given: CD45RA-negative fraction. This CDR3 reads CASSLRDFEAFF. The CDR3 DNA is TGTGCCAGCAGTTTACGGGACTTTGAAGCTTTCTTT.